These T cell receptor beta chains were read from a single sample in a study of blood T cell repertoires in COVID-19. TCRdb keeps only in-frame clones here, not all; method: immunoSEQ multiplex PCR. The sample has 300,000 to 450,000 clones, over 75% seen once. Input material: peripheral blood. The receptor set was obtained from a woman aged 55 to 70 with COVID-19, enrolled during active disease. CDR3s include the opening cysteine and the closing phenylalanine or tryptophan. The D gene is left open where the match is weak.

j_call v_call d_call cdr3_aa
TRBJ1-2 TRBV3-1/TRBV3-2 - CASSPGFNGYTF
TRBJ2-2 TRBV7-3 TRBD2 CASSPAGVPTGELFF
TRBJ2-7 TRBV7-6 TRBD1 CASSPGGPEQYF
TRBJ2-3 TRBV6-5 - CASLRGTSTDTQYF
TRBJ2-5 TRBV19 TRBD1 CASSLETGGLKTQYF
TRBJ1-1 TRBV3-1/TRBV3-2 - CASSQAGRGDTEAFF
TRBJ2-7 TRBV27 - CASSRGGGEQYF
TRBJ1-2 TRBV5-1 TRBD1 CASSWGQGAFGYTF
TRBJ2-7 TRBV5-1 - CASSLDGQMRRPYEQYF
TRBJ2-7 TRBV11-2 TRBD2 CASSLVAGDLLEQYF
TRBJ2-3 TRBV19 TRBD2 CASSLGLAGSTDTQYF
TRBJ1-1 TRBV5-1 TRBD1 CASSRTGWDTEAFF
TRBJ1-5 TRBV18 TRBD1 CASSLGTGDQPQHF
TRBJ1-2 TRBV6-5 - CASRDSLNYGYTF
TRBJ2-1 TRBV10-3 TRBD2 CAIKGGGAYNEQFF
TRBJ1-5 TRBV6-1 TRBD1 CASRLGGQHNQPQHF
TRBJ1-2 TRBV6-5 - CASRKGGPYGYTF
TRBJ2-5 TRBV19 - CASSIVNRQETQYF
TRBJ1-3 TRBV2 - CASSEGGGSLSGNTIYF
TRBJ2-7 TRBV20-1 TRBD1 CSAGTGAEQYF
TRBJ1-2 TRBV5-1 - CASSLVGPGRGAFDGYTF
TRBJ1-6 TRBV2 - CASSDRGSRSYNSPLHF
TRBJ1-4 TRBV5-1 TRBD1 CASSVGQITMNEKLFF
TRBJ1-2 TRBV3-1/TRBV3-2 - CASSHLASNYGYTF
TRBJ1-1 TRBV4-1 - CASSQGGWGAEAFF
TRBJ1-4 TRBV30 TRBD1 CAWSVQGQGFNEKLFF
TRBJ2-2 TRBV5-1 - CASSLEGPGTGELFF
TRBJ2-1 TRBV10-3 - CAISYLGNRGEQFF
TRBJ1-5 TRBV7-9 - CASSGIQGQPQHF
TRBJ1-4 TRBV7-8 - CASSPGTLSANEKLFF
TRBJ2-3 TRBV19 TRBD2 CASSIDLAGGSTDTQYF
TRBJ2-6 TRBV19 TRBD2 CASGGAHGANVLTF
TRBJ1-3 TRBV28 - CASSTKLRSGNTIYF
TRBJ1-5 TRBV4-1 - CASSPGVSNQPQHF
TRBJ1-1 TRBV7-6 - CASSLMAGANTEAFF
TRBJ1-4 TRBV7-6 TRBD1 CASSLMSGGQGVEKLFF
TRBJ1-2 TRBV12-3/TRBV12-4 - CASSSTGFRYTF
TRBJ2-1 TRBV7-3 - CASSLRGSTSYNEQFF
TRBJ1-2 TRBV6-5 - CASSYKTGGYGYTF
TRBJ2-4 TRBV6-5 TRBD1 CASEETGRAKNIQYF
TRBJ1-6 TRBV6-5 - CASSYDSAAGNSPLHF
TRBJ1-1 TRBV4-2 - CASSPGVGLAEAFF
TRBJ2-7 TRBV6-5 TRBD2 CASTRLAGALEQYF
TRBJ2-3 TRBV2 - CASKAGAPDTQYF
TRBJ1-4 TRBV7-6 TRBD1 CASSPRAGTGNEKLFF
TRBJ2-3 TRBV19 - CASKEADTQYF
TRBJ1-1 TRBV10-2 - CAISYSQNTEAFF
TRBJ2-5 TRBV4-1 TRBD1 CASSQDPGQGKTQYF
TRBJ2-3 TRBV5-1 TRBD1 CASSPQGASTDTQYF
TRBJ2-5 TRBV12-3/TRBV12-4 TRBD1 CASSFDREETQYF
TRBJ1-2 TRBV6-2/TRBV6-3 - CASSYSHRTNYGYTF
TRBJ2-5 TRBV19 - CASSPRALQGETQYF
TRBJ1-4 TRBV5-4 - CASSLGGGYEKLFF
TRBJ1-6 TRBV6-5 - CASSYSSYNSPLHF